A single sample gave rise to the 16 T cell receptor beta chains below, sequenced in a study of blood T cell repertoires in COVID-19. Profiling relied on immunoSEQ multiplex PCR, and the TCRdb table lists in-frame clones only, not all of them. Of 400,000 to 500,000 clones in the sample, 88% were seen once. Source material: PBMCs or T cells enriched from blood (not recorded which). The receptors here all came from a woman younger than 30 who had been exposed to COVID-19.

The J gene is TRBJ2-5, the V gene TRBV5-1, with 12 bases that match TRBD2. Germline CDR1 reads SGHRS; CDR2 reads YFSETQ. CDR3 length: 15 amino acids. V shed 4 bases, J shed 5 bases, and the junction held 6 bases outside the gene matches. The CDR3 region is CASSRLAGEGETQYF. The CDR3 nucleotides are TGCGCCAGCAGCCGACTAGCGGGGGAAGGGGAGACCCAGTACTTC.

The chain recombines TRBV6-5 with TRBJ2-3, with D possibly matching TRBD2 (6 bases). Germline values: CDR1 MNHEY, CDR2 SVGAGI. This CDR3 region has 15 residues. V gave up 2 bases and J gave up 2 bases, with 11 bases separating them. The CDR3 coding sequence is TGTGCCAGCAGTTACGCAGGGAGGTTCACAGATACGCAGTATTTT. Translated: CASSYAGRFTDTQYF.

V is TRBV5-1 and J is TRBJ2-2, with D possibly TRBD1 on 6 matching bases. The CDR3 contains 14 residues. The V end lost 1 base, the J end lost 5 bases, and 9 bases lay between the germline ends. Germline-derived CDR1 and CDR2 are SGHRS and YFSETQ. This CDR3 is CASSLYRETGELFF. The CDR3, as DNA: TGCGCCAGCAGCTTGTACAGGGAAACCGGGGAGCTGTTTTTT. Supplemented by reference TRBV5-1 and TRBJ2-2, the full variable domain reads KAGVTQTPRYLIKTRGQQVTLSCSPISGHRSVSWYQQTPGQGLQFLFEYFSETQRNKGNFPGRFSGRQFSNSRSEMNVSTLELGDSALYLCASSLYRETGELFFGEGSRLTVL.

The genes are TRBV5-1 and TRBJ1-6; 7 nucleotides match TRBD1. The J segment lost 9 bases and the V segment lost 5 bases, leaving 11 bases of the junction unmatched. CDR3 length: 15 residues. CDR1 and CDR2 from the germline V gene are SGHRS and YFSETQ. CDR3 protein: CASSYSDRVGSPLHF. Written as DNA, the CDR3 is TGCGCCAGCAGTTACTCCGACAGGGTTGGTTCACCCCTCCACTTT.

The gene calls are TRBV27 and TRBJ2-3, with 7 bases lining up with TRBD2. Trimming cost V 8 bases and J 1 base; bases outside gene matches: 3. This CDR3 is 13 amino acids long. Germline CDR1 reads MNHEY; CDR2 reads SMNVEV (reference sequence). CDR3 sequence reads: CASGRGGTDTQYF. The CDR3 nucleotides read TGTGCCAGCGGTCGGGGGGGCACAGATACGCAGTATTTT.

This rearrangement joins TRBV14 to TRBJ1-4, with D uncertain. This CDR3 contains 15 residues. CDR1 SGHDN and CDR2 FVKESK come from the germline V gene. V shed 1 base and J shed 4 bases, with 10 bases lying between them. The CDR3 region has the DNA TGTGCCAGCAGCCAAGGAGCTGTTAATAATGAAAAACTGTTTTTT. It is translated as CASSQGAVNNEKLFF.

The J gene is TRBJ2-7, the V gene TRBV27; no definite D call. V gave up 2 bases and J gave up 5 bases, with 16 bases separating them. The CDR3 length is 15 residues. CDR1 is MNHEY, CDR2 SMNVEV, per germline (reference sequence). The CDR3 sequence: CASSLRVSSANEQYF. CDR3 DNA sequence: TGTGCCAGCAGTTTACGGGTGTCTTCGGCCAACGAGCAGTACTTC.

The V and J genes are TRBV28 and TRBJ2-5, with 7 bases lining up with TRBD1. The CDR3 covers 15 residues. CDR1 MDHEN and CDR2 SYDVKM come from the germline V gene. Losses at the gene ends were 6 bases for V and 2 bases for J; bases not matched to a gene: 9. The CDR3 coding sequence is TGTGCCAGCAGCGGGACAGCGACTATACAAGAGACCCAGTACTTC. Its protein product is CASSGTATIQETQYF.

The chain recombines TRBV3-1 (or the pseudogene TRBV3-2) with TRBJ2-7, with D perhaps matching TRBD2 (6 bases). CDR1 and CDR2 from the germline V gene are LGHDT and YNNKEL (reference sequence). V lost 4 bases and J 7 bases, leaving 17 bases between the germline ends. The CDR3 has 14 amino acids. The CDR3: CASSRPGGPWEQYF. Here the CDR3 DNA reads TGTGCCAGCAGCCGCCCCGGAGGGCCCTGGGAGCAGTACTTC.

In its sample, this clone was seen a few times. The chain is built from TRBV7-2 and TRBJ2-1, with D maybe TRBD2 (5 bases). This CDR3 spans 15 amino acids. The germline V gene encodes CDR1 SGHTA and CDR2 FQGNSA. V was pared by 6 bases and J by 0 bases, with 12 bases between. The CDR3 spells CASSSDGGSYNEQFF. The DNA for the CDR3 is TGTGCCAGCAGTTCCGACGGAGGCTCCTACAATGAGCAGTTCTTC.

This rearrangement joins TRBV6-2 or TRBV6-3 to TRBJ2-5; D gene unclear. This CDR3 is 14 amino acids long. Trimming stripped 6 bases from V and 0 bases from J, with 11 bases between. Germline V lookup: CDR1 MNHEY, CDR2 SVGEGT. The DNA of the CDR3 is TGTGCCAGCAGCAACTCAAGATACCAAGAGACCCAGTACTTC. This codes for CASSNSRYQETQYF.

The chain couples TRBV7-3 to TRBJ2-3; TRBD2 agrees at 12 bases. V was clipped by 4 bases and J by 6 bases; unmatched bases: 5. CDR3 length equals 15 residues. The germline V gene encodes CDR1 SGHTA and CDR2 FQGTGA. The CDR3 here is CASSSSGGAFDTQYF. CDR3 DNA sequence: TGTGCCAGCAGCTCTAGCGGGGGGGCCTTTGATACGCAGTATTTT. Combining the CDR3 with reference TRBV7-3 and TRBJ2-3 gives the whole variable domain GAGVSQTPSNKVTEKGKYVELRCDPISGHTALYWYRQSLGQGPEFLIYFQGTGAADDSGLPNDRFFAVRPEGSVSTLKIQRTERGDSAVYLCASSSSGGAFDTQYFGPGTRLTVL.

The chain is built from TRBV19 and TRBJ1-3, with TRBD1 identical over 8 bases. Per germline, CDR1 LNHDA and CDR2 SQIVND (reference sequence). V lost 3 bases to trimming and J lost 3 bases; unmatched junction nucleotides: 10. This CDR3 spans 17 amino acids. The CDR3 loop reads CASSIDRGLPYGNTIYF. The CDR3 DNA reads TGTGCCAGTAGTATCGACAGGGGATTACCCTATGGAAACACCATATATTTT.

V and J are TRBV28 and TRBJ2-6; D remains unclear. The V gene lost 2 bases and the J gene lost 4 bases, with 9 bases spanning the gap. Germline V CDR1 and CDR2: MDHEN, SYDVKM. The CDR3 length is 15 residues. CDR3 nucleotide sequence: TGTGCCAGCAGTTTAGGTCCAGGCGGGGCCAACGTCCTGACTTTC. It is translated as CASSLGPGGANVLTF.

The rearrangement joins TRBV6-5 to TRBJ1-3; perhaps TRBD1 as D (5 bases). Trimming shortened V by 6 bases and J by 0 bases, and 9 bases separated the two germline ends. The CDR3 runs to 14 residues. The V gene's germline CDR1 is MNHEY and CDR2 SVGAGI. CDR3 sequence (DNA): TGTGCCAGCAGCCGACAGACCTCTGGAAACACCATATATTTT. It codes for CASSRQTSGNTIYF.

CDR3 in amino acids: CASSGMAGGRTEAFF. For the CDR3, the DNA is TGTGCCAGCAGTGGGATGGCAGGGGGCAGAACTGAAGCTTTCTTT. The V and J genes are TRBV2 and TRBJ1-1; 8 bases align to TRBD1. Germline trimming cut 4 bases from V and 5 bases from J; bases unmatched to any gene: 9. Germline V gene lookup returns CDR1 SNHLY and CDR2 FYNNEI. The CDR3 is 15 residues long.